The entry below gives a single T cell receptor (beta chain) sequence along with its context. This sample was included in a study of T cell responses to AZD1222 COVID-19 vaccine. Clones were sequenced by immunoSEQ multiplex PCR, and TCRdb holds only the in-frame ones, with some missing. The sample contains 83,000 or so clones, roughly 90% of which appear only once. The source of this sequence is an adult who received the AZD1222 COVID-19 vaccine. The starting material was peripheral blood, obtained 28 days after the second AZD1222 dose.

The CDR3 bases are TGTGCCAGCAGCTGGACAGGGGCCGAAGATACGCAGTATTTT. This codes for CASSWTGAEDTQYF. This chain joins TRBV5-5 and TRBJ2-3; 9 bases line up with TRBD1. The CDR3 is 14 amino acids. V was clipped by 3 bases and J by 5 bases; unmatched bases: 4. Germline V lookup: CDR1 SGHKS, CDR2 YYEKEE (reference sequence).